This TCR beta chain originates from a study of blood T cell repertoires in COVID-19. Study details: Both acute and convalescent COVID-19 samples were obtained from the United States, Italy and Spain. The cDNA or gDNA used as material had been derived from T cells, B-cell-depleted T cells, or PBMCs.

V shed 1 base, J shed 11 bases, and the junction held 7 bases outside the gene matches. This CDR3 region has 13 residues. CDR1 is SGHNT, CDR2 YENEEA, per germline. Authors' data handling: Counts of nucleated cells, estimated from reference gene primer amplification, were obtained. Measured with immunoSEQ multiplex PCR; TCRdb has only the in-frame clones, and not every one. D and trimming come from the DNA, and the V and J calls and clone size come from that table. The table has more than 50,000 clones, 75% to 95% seen once; the top ten hold roughly 14%. The origin of this receptor is a human donor with active COVID-19. The donor label of this sample is uncertain. The rearrangement joins TRBV11-3 to TRBJ2-7, with TRBD1 matching over 8 bases. Input material: peripheral blood. The CDR3 here is CASSLGSGTGEYF. CDR3 sequence (DNA): TGTGCCAGCAGCTTAGGCTCCGGGACAGGAGAGTACTTC.